This TCR beta chain derives from a study of OX40 agonist ivuxolimab in advanced cancers. This CDR3 spans 13 amino acids. Germline lookup yields CDR1 SGHTS and CDR2 YDEGEE. With 0 bases removed from V and 5 bases from J, the gap between germline ends came to 7 bases. Profiled with immunoSEQ multiplex PCR; TCRdb holds only in-frame clones, not every one. The sample lists more than 50,000 clones, roughly 80% seen once, with 10% to 15% in the top ten. The sample consisted of CD4+ or CD8+ T cells sorted from blood, taken in a trial of the OX40 agonist ivuxolimab. The sequence was obtained from an adult with an advanced solid tumor such as melanoma, head and neck, liver or kidney cancer. The rearrangement uses TRBV5-8 and TRBJ2-3; D gene unclear. The CDR3: CASSLGPGDTQYF. The CDR3 region has the DNA TGTGCCAGCAGCTTGGGGCCCGGAGATACGCAGTATTTT.